Included here is one T cell receptor (beta chain) sequence, with context. At least ten counts were recorded for this clonotype. Its antigen remains unidentified. No quality values exist for individual bases; no much larger clone is one base distant. TCR beta CDR3 regions were amplified from RNA transcripts for repertoire sequencing. HTBI primers and the Qiagen OneStep RT-PCR kit were used in a first-round RT-PCR, which was followed by a second-round multiplex PCR, size selection and purification. Sequencing of the libraries was carried out on an Illumina HiSeq2000 in paired-end mode with 100 bp reads. In the authors' own workflow: SOAPnuke was used to process the reads, removing any read that contained adapters or uncalled bases, had a mean Phred below 15, or lacked an exact match to the constant primer or identifier. High-quality paired reads were merged with COPE v1.2.5. Clonotypes were defined as unique nucleotide sequences and were aligned to IMGT TRB V, D and J references using MiTCR v1.1. The analysis was limited to V-J combinations with a frequency above 0.0001, which together covered roughly 99% of the repertoires. For each V-J combination, a TCR clonal expansion and chaos score was defined as F50 clonal expansion divided by the chaos observed in the TCRdist matrix. Welch's t-statistics and random forest were used to reduce features to some 13 V-J combinations, which were fed into a naive Bayes classifier. The similarity between thyroid and blood repertoires was quantified using the Morisita-Horn index. The raw public reads went through TCRdb reprocessing: fastp at Q25, MiXCR clone calling, in-frame beta chains kept. CDR3 protein duplicates are merged, each entry listing the most common genes and DNA. The V and J calls and clone size come from TCRdb's table, not from the authors' own analysis. This sample gives around 1,000,000 distinct CDR3 sequences in total; 35% to 40% of them show up just once. The ten largest clones capture around 10% of the sample.

Patients with hyperthyroidism were aged 18 to 65 years, had been newly diagnosed, and had a disease duration of less than 2 months. Patients were excluded if they had other autoimmune diseases, uncontrolled infections, pregnancy or lactation. Clinical symptoms, serum thyroxine, TRAb, thyroid ultrasound and orbital computed tomography formed the basis of the diagnosis. Total RNA was extracted using Trizol reagent, and RNA quality was checked on an Agilent 2100 Bioanalyzer. The sample originates from a study of Graves' ophthalmopathy and Graves' hyperthyroidism (dated by TCRdb to 2016 to 2019). About the full investigation: Hyperthyroidism was considered stable if no progression to ophthalmopathy occurred within 18 months of follow-up. TCR beta repertoire signatures were used to distinguish Graves' ophthalmopathy from Graves' hyperthyroidism and to predict progression to ophthalmopathy. In total, over 130 blood samples were TCR-sequenced: 40 to 45 ophthalmopathy, roughly 77 hyperthyroidism and roughly 17 hyperthyroidism-to-ophthalmopathy patients. To explore V-J signatures that distinguish ophthalmopathy from hyperthyroidism, a discovery set of 95 to 100 patients was enrolled, made up of 40 to 45 with ophthalmopathy and some 58 with stable hyperthyroidism. An independent validation cohort comprised some 19 hyperthyroidism patients and around 16 patients who later progressed from hyperthyroidism to ophthalmopathy. In about six hyperthyroidism patients, T-cell repertoires of thyroid tissue and blood were compared. Following sampling, methimazole starting at 30 mg daily was administered to hyperthyroidism patients, and high-dose intravenous methylprednisolone was administered to ophthalmopathy patients. Overall study results and their limits: In cross-validation, the 13-signature model distinguished ophthalmopathy from stable hyperthyroidism with just over 85% sensitivity and roughly 81% specificity, and in the test set the corresponding values were about 80% and 75%. In validation, the model predicted ophthalmopathy progression with 70.59% sensitivity and about 73% specificity; 12 predicted patients were CT-confirmed with GO in a median of 6.5 months. Most expanded thyroid clonotypes with a frequency above 0.001 also appeared in blood, which suggests that blood repertoires may reflect the immune response in the thyroid. No statistical method was used to set the sample size in advance, and the investigators knew which group each participant was assigned to.

Spanning cysteine to phenylalanine, the CDR3 consists of 12 amino acids. Of the read, only the CDR3 DNA is kept; its 36 bases are in frame from base 1. As encoded in the germline V gene (reference sequence), CDR1 is PRHDT while CDR2 is FYEKMQ. The germline V and J ends show losses of 5 bases and 6 bases respectively, and no gene match explains 4 bases of the junction. The V gene is TRBV13 and the J gene is TRBJ2-7; 7 central bases correspond to TRBD1. The sequenced sample was peripheral blood or thyroid tissue (not recorded which). The sequence was collected from an adult man with Graves' hyperthyroidism. The DNA sequence is as follows: TGTGCCAGCAGCGAACAGGGGCGCGAGCAGTACTTC. This translates into CASSEQGREQYF.